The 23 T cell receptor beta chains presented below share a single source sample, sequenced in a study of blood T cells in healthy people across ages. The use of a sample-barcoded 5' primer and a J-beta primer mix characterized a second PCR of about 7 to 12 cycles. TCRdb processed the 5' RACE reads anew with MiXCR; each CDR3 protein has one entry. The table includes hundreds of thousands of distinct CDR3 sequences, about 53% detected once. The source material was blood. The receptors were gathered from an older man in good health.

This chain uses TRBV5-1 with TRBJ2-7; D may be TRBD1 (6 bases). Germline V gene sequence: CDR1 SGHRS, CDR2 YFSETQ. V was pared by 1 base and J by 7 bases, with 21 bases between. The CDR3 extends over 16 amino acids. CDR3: CASSLSPVADRREQYF. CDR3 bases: TGCGCCAGCAGCTTGTCTCCGGTCGCTGACAGGCGGGAGCAGTACTTC. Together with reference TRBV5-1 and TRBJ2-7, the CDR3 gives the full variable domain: KAGVTQTPRYLIKTRGQQVTLSCSPISGHRSVSWYQQTPGQGLQFLFEYFSETQRNKGNFPGRFSGRQFSNSRSEMNVSTLELGDSALYLCASSLSPVADRREQYFGPGTRLTVT.

In nucleotides, the CDR3 is TGCAGCTCTGGACGGACGAACACTGAAGCTTTCTTT. This encodes CSSGRTNTEAFF. The J gene is TRBJ1-1, the V gene TRBV29-1; no definite D call. This CDR3 spans 12 amino acids. Deletions cut 8 bases from V and 1 base from J, with 11 bases between. Germline-derived CDR1 and CDR2 are SQVTM and ANQGSEA.

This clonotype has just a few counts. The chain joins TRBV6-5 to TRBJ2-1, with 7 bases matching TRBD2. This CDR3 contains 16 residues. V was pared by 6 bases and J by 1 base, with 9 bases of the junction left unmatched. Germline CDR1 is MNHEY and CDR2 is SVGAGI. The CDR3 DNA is TGTGCCAGCAGCGACGGTGGACTAGGGTCCTACAATGAGCAGTTCTTC. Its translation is CASSDGGLGSYNEQFF.

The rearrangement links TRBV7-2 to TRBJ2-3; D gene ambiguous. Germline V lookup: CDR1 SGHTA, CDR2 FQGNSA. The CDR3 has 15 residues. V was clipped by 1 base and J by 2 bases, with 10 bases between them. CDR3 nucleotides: TGTGCCAGCAGCTTAGGTTTCCGGAACACAGATACGCAGTATTTT. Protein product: CASSLGFRNTDTQYF.

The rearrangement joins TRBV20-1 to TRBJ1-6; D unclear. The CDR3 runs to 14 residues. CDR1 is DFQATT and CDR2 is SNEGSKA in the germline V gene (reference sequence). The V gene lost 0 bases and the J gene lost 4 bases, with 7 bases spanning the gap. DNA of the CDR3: TGCAGTGCTAGAGATAGGGAATATAATTCACCCCTCCACTTT. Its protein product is CSARDREYNSPLHF.

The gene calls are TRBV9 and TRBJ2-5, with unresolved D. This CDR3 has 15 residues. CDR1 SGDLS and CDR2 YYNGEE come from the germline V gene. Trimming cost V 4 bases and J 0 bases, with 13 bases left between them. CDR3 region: CASSPGLAYQETQYF. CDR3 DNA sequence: TGTGCCAGCAGCCCGGGTTTAGCTTACCAAGAGACCCAGTACTTC.

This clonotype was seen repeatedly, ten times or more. Written as DNA, the CDR3 is TGTGCCAGCAGAATACTAGATACGCAGTATTTT. Protein: CASRILDTQYF. The chain uses TRBV2 and TRBJ2-3; D is unresolved. Looked up from germline, CDR1 is SNHLY and CDR2 is FYNNEI. CDR3 length equals 11 residues. V lost 6 bases to trimming and J lost 5 bases, with 6 bases between them.

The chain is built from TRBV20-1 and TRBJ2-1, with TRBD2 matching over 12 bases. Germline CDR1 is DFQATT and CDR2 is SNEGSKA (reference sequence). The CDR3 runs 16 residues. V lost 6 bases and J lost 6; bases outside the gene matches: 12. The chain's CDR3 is CSALLAGGPSGNEQFF. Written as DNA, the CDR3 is TGCAGTGCGCTGCTAGCGGGAGGGCCTTCGGGCAATGAGCAGTTCTTC.

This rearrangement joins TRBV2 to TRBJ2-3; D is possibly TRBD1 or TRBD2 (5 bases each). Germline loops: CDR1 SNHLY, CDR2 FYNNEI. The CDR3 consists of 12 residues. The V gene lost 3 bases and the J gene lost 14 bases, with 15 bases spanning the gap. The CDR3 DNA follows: TGTGCCAGCAGTGATCAGGGACGATACGCGTATTTT. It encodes CASSDQGRYAYF.

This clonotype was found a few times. In DNA, the CDR3 is TGCAGTGCTGGTCCAGGGGGCGCGGAGCAGTTCTTC. Encoded protein: CSAGPGGAEQFF. The chain combines TRBV20-1 with TRBJ2-1; 8 bases fit TRBD1. The CDR3 spans 12 residues. Looked up from germline, CDR1 is DFQATT and CDR2 is SNEGSKA (reference sequence). V was pared by 5 bases and J by 10 bases, with 7 bases of the junction left unmatched.

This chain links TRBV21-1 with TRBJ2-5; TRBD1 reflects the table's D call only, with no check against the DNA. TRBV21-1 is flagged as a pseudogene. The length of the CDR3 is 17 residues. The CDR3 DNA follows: TGTGCCAGCAGCCAAAGGCAGGACGACAGGATGCTAGAGACCCAGTACTTC. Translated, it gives CASSQRQDDRMLETQYF.

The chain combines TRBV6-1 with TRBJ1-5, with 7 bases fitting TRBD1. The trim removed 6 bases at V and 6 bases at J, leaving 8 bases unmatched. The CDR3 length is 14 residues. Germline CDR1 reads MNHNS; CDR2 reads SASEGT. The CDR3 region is CASSATGDSQPQHF. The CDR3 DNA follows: TGTGCCAGCAGCGCTACAGGGGATAGTCAGCCCCAGCATTTT.

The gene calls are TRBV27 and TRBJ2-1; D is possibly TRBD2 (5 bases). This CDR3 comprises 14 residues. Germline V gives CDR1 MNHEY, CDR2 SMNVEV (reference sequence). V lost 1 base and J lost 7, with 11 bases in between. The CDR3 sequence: CASSLYGEPNEQFF. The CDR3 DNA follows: TGTGCCAGCAGTTTATACGGGGAGCCAAATGAGCAGTTCTTC.

The CDR3 region is CASSLWGTGTTDTQYF. The CDR3 DNA reads TGTGCCAGCAGCTTATGGGGGACAGGGACCACAGATACGCAGTATTTT. The rearrangement joins TRBV7-3 to TRBJ2-3; TRBD1 matches at 9 bases. The length of the CDR3 is 16 residues. Germline values: CDR1 SGHTA, CDR2 FQGTGA. J gave up 2 bases and V 2 bases, and 5 bases lay outside the gene matches. Variable domain in full (rest from reference TRBV7-3 and TRBJ2-3): GAGVSQTPSNKVTEKGKYVELRCDPISGHTALYWYRQSLGQGPEFLIYFQGTGAADDSGLPNDRFFAVRPEGSVSTLKIQRTERGDSAVYLCASSLWGTGTTDTQYFGPGTRLTVL.

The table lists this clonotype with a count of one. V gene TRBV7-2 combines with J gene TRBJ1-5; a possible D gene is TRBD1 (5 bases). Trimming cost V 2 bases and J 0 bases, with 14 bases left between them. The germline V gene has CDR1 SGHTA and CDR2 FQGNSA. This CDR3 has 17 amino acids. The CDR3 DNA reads TGTGCCAGCAGCTTAACGGGGCAGGGCTATAGCAATCAGCCCCAGCATTTT. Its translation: CASSLTGQGYSNQPQHF.

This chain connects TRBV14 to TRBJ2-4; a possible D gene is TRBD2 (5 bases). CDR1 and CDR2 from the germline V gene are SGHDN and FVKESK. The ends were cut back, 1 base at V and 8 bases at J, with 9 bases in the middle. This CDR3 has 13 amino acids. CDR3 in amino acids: CASSQVSGDIQYF. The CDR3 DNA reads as TGTGCCAGCAGCCAAGTATCCGGGGACATTCAGTACTTC. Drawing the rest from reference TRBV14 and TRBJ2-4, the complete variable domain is EAGVTQFPSHSVIEKGQTVTLRCDPISGHDNLYWYRRVMGKEIKFLLHFVKESKQDESGMPNNRFLAERTGGTYSTLKVQPAELEDSGVYFCASSQVSGDIQYFGAGTRLSVL.

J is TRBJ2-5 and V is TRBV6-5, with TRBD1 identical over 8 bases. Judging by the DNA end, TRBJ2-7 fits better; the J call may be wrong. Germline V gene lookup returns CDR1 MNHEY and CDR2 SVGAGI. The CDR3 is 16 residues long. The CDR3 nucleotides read TGTGCCAGCAGTTACTCGAACAGGGGGTTTTCCTACGAGCAGTACTTC. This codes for CASSYSNRGFSYEQYF.

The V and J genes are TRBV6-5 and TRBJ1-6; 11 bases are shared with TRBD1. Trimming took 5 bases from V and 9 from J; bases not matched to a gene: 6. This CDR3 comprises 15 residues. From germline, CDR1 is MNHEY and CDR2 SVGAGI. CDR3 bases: TGTGCCAGCAGTCGATCCGGGACAGGGGGTTCACCCCTCCACTTT. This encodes CASSRSGTGGSPLHF.

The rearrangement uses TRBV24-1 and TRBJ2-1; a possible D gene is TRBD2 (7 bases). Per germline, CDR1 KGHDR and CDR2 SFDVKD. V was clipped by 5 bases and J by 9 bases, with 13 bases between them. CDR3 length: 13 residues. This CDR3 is CATSGRGRGEQFF. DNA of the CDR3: TGTGCCACCAGTGGGCGGGGGCGAGGTGAGCAGTTCTTC.

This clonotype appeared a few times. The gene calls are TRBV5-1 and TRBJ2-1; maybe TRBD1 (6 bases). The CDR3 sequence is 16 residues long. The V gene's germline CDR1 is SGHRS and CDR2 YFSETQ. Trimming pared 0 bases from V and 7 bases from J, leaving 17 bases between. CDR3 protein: CASSLEGHTARNEQFF. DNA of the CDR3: TGCGCCAGCAGCTTGGAGGGACACACGGCTAGGAATGAGCAGTTCTTC.

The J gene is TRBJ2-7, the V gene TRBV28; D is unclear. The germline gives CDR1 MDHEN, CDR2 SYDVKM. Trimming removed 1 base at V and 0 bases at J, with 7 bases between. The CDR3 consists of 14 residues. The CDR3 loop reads CASSLYGTSYEQYF. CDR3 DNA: TGTGCCAGCAGTTTATACGGAACCTCCTACGAGCAGTACTTC.

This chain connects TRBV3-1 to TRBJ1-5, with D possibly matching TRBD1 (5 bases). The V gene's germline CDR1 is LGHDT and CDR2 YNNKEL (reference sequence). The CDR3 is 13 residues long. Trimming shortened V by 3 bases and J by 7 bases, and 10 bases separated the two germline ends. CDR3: CASSQGPEQPQHF. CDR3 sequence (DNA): TGTGCCAGCAGCCAGGGGCCGGAACAGCCCCAGCATTTT.

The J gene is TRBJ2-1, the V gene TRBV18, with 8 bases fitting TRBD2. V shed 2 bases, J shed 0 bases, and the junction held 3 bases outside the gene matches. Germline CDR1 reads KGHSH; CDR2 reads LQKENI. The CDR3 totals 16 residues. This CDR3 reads CASSPASGSSYNEQFF. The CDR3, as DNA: TGTGCCAGCTCACCAGCTAGCGGGTCCTCCTACAATGAGCAGTTCTTC.